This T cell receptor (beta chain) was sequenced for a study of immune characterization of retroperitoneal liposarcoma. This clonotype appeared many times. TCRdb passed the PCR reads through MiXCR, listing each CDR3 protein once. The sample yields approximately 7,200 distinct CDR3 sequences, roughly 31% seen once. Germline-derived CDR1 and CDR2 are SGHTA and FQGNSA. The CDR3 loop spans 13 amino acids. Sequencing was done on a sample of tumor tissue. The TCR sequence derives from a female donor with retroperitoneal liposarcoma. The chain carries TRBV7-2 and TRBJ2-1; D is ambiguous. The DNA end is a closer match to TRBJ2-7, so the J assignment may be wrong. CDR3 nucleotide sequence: TGTGCCAGCAGCCATTATAACTACAATGAGCAGTACTTC. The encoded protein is CASSHYNYNEQYF.